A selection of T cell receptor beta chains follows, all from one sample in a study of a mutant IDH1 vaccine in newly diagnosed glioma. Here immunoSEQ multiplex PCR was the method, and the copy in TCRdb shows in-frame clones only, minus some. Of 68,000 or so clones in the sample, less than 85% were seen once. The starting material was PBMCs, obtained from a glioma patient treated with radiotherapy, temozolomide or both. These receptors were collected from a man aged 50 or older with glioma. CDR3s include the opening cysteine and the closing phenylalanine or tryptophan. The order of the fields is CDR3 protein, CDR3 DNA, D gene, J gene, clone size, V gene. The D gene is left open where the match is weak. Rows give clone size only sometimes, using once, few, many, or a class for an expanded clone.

CDR3 protein: CASSSGTPGETQYF
CDR3 DNA: TGTGCCAGCAGCTCCGGGACGCCTGGAGAGACCCAGTACTTC
D gene: -
J gene: TRBJ2-5
clone size: -
V gene: TRBV5-6

CDR3 protein: CASIPDTGTDTQYF
CDR3 DNA: TGTGCCAGCATCCCCGACACAGGGACAGATACGCAGTATTTT
D gene: -
J gene: TRBJ2-3
clone size: -
V gene: TRBV7-2

CDR3 protein: CASSQFMNTEAFF
CDR3 DNA: TGTGCCAGCAGCCAGTTCATGAACACTGAAGCTTTCTTT
D gene: -
J gene: TRBJ1-1
clone size: -
V gene: TRBV11-2

CDR3 protein: CASSLNTGGLGVTQYF
CDR3 DNA: TGTGCCAGCAGCCTGAACACGGGGGGCCTAGGGGTGACCCAGTACTTC
D gene: -
J gene: TRBJ2-5
clone size: -
V gene: TRBV5-6

CDR3 protein: CAWSLGSTYEQYF
CDR3 DNA: TGTGCCTGGAGTCTCGGCAGCACCTACGAGCAGTACTTC
D gene: -
J gene: TRBJ2-7
clone size: once
V gene: TRBV30

CDR3 protein: CASSLAEGLDTEAFF
CDR3 DNA: TGTGCCAGCTCACTGGCGGAAGGATTGGACACTGAAGCTTTCTTT
D gene: -
J gene: TRBJ1-1
clone size: -
V gene: TRBV18

CDR3 protein: CASSIPPVAFF
CDR3 DNA: TGTGCCAGTAGTATCCCCCCCGTAGCTTTCTTT
D gene: -
J gene: TRBJ1-1
clone size: -
V gene: TRBV19

CDR3 protein: CSVLPFLGQGYTF
CDR3 DNA: TGCAGCGTTCTCCCCTTCCTAGGTCAGGGCTACACCTTC
D gene: -
J gene: TRBJ1-2
clone size: -
V gene: TRBV29-1

CDR3 protein: CASSVEGQAGQGAWEQYF
CDR3 DNA: TGTGCCAGCAGCGTAGAGGGACAAGCGGGACAGGGAGCATGGGAGCAGTACTTC
D gene: TRBD1
J gene: TRBJ2-7
clone size: -
V gene: TRBV9

CDR3 protein: CASSSTGGGYTF
CDR3 DNA: TGTGCCAGCAGCTCGACAGGGGGCGGCTACACCTTC
D gene: TRBD1
J gene: TRBJ1-2
clone size: -
V gene: TRBV5-6

CDR3 protein: CASSLSNTAYEQYF
CDR3 DNA: TGTGCCAGCAGTTTATCGAACACTGCCTACGAGCAGTACTTC
D gene: -
J gene: TRBJ2-7
clone size: -
V gene: TRBV27

CDR3 protein: CASSIKQLLPNYGYTF
CDR3 DNA: TGTGCCAGTAGTATAAAACAGCTTCTCCCTAACTATGGCTACACCTTC
D gene: -
J gene: TRBJ1-2
clone size: -
V gene: TRBV19

CDR3 protein: CASSAGQETQYF
CDR3 DNA: TGTGCCAGCAGTGCTGGGCAAGAGACCCAGTACTTC
D gene: -
J gene: TRBJ2-5
clone size: -
V gene: TRBV6-1

CDR3 protein: CASSWDSNQPQHF
CDR3 DNA: TGTGCCAGCAGTTGGGACAGCAATCAGCCCCAGCATTTT
D gene: -
J gene: TRBJ1-5
clone size: -
V gene: TRBV2

CDR3 protein: CASSSNNEQFF
CDR3 DNA: TGTGCCAGCAGTTCTAACAATGAGCAGTTCTTC
D gene: -
J gene: TRBJ2-1
clone size: -
V gene: TRBV5-6

CDR3 protein: CASSLPGAPSYEQYF
CDR3 DNA: TGTGCCAGCAGTTTACCGGGGGCCCCCTCCTACGAGCAGTACTTC
D gene: -
J gene: TRBJ2-7
clone size: -
V gene: TRBV28

CDR3 protein: CASSPRGTVPNQPQHF
CDR3 DNA: TGTGCCAGCTCACCTCGGGGCACGGTACCCAATCAGCCCCAGCATTTT
D gene: -
J gene: TRBJ1-5
clone size: few
V gene: TRBV18

CDR3 protein: CASSAQGGREEKLFF
CDR3 DNA: TGTGCCAGCAGCGCCCAAGGCGGGCGTGAGGAAAAACTGTTTTTT
D gene: -
J gene: TRBJ1-4
clone size: -
V gene: TRBV11-2

CDR3 protein: CASSWRGQGDEKLFF
CDR3 DNA: TGTGCCAGCAGCTGGAGGGGGCAGGGGGATGAAAAACTGTTTTTT
D gene: TRBD1
J gene: TRBJ1-4
clone size: -
V gene: TRBV7-9

CDR3 protein: CASSYSRLANTIYF
CDR3 DNA: TGTGCCAGCAGTTACTCTCGGTTGGCTAACACCATATATTTT
D gene: -
J gene: TRBJ1-3
clone size: -
V gene: TRBV6-5

CDR3 protein: CASSYRDNYGYTF
CDR3 DNA: TGTGCCAGCAGTTACAGGGACAACTATGGCTACACCTTC
D gene: -
J gene: TRBJ1-2
clone size: -
V gene: TRBV6-5

CDR3 protein: CASSVGGAYEQYF
CDR3 DNA: TGTGCCAGCAGTGTCGGGGGAGCCTACGAGCAGTACTTC
D gene: -
J gene: TRBJ2-7
clone size: -
V gene: TRBV2

CDR3 protein: CAWSPPQGYTF
CDR3 DNA: TGTGCCTGGAGTCCGCCTCAAGGCTACACCTTC
D gene: -
J gene: TRBJ1-2
clone size: -
V gene: TRBV30

CDR3 protein: CASSVGGGGYGETQYF
CDR3 DNA: TGTGCCAGCAGCGTAGGAGGCGGGGGCTATGGGGAGACCCAGTACTTC
D gene: -
J gene: TRBJ2-5
clone size: -
V gene: TRBV9

CDR3 protein: CASSQARGGFSEQYF
CDR3 DNA: TGTGCCAGCAGCCAAGCTCGCGGGGGCTTTTCCGAGCAGTACTTC
D gene: -
J gene: TRBJ2-7
clone size: -
V gene: TRBV14

CDR3 protein: CASSFRVAVLDEQYF
CDR3 DNA: TGTGCCAGCAGCTTCAGGGTGGCGGTCTTAGACGAGCAGTACTTC
D gene: -
J gene: TRBJ2-7
clone size: -
V gene: TRBV11-2

CDR3 protein: CASSLGDKERDYGYTF
CDR3 DNA: TGTGCCAGCAGCTTGGGGGACAAGGAAAGGGACTATGGCTACACCTTC
D gene: -
J gene: TRBJ1-2
clone size: -
V gene: TRBV7-6